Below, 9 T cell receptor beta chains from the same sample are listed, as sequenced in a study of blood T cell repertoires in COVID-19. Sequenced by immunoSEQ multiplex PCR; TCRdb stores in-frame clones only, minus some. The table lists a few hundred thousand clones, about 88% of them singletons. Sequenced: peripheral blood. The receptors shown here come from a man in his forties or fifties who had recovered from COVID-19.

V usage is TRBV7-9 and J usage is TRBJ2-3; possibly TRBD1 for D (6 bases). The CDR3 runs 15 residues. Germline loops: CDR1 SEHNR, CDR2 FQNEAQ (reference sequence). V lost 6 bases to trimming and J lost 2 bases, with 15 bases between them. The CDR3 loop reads CASSTGNLHTDTQYF. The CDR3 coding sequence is TGTGCCAGCAGTACAGGGAATCTACACACAGATACGCAGTATTTT.

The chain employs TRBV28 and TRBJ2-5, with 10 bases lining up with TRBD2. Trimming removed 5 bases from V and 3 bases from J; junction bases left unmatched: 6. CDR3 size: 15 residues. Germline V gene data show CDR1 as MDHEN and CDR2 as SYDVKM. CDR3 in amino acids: CASSPPGLAKETQYF. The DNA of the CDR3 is TGTGCCAGCAGTCCCCCGGGACTAGCGAAAGAGACCCAGTACTTC.

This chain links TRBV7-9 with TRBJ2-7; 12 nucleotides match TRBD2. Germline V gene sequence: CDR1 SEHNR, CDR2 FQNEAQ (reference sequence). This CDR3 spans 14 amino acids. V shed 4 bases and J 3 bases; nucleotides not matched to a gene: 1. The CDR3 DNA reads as TGTGCCAGCAGCTGGACTAGCGGGAACTACGAGCAGTACTTC. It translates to CASSWTSGNYEQYF.

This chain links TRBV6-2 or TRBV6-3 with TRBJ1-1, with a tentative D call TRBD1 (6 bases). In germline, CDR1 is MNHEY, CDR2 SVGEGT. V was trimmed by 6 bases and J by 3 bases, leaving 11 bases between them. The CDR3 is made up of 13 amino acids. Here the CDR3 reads CASSQQGYTEAFF. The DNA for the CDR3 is TGTGCCAGCAGCCAACAGGGCTACACTGAAGCTTTCTTT.

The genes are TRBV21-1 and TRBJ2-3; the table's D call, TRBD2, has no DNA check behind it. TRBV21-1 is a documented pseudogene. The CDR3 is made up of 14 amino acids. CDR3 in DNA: TGTGCCAGCAGCAATCCCTCTAGCACAGATACGCAGTATTTT. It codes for CASSNPSSTDTQYF.

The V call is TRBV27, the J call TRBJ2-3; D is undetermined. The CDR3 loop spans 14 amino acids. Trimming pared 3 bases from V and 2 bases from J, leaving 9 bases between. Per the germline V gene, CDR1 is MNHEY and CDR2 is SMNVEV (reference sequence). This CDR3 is CASSLSQDTDTQYF. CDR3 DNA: TGTGCCAGCAGTTTGTCCCAGGACACAGATACGCAGTATTTT.

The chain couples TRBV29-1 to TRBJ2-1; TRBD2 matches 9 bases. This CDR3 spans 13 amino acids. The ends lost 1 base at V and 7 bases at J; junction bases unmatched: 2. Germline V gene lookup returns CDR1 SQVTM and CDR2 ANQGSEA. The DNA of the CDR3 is TGCAGCGTTGAAGCTCTAGCGGGAAATGAGCAGTTCTTC. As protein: CSVEALAGNEQFF.

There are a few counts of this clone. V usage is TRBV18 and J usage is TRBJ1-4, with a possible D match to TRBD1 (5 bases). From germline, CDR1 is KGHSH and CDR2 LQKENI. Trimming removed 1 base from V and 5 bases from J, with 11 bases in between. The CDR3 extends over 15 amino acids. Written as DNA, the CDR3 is TGTGCCAGCTCACCACGGGACTTTCGAAATGAAAAACTGTTTTTT. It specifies CASSPRDFRNEKLFF.

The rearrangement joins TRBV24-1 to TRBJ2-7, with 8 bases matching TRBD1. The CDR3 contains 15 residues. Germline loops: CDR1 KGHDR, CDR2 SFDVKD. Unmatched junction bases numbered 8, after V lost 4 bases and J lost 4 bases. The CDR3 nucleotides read TGTGCCACCAGTGAATCCAGGGGGCAACCTTACGAGCAGTACTTC. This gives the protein CATSESRGQPYEQYF.